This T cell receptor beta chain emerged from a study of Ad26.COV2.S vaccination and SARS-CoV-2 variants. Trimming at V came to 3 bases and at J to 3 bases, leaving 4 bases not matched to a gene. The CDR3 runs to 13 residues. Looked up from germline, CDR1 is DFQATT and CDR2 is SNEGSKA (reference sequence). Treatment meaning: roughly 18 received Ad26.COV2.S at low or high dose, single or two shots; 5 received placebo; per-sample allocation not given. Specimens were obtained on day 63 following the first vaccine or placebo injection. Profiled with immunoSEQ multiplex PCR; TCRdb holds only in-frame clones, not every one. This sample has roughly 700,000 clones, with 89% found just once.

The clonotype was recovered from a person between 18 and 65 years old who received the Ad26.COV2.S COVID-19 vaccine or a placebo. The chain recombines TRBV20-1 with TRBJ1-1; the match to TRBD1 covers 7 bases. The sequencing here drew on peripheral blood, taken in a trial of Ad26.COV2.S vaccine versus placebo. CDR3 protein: CSASQGEDTEAFF. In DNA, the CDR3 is TGCAGTGCTAGTCAGGGGGAGGACACTGAAGCTTTCTTT.